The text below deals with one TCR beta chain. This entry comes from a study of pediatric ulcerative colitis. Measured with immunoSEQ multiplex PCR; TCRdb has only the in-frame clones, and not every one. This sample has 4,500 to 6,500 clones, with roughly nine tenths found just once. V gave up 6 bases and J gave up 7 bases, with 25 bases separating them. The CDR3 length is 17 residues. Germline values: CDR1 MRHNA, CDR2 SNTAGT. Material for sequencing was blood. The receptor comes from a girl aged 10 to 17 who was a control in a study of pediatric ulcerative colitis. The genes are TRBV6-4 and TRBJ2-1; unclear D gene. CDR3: CASRFFDQDPRQNEQFF. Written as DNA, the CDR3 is TGTGCCAGCAGATTCTTTGATCAGGACCCTCGGCAAAATGAGCAGTTCTTC.